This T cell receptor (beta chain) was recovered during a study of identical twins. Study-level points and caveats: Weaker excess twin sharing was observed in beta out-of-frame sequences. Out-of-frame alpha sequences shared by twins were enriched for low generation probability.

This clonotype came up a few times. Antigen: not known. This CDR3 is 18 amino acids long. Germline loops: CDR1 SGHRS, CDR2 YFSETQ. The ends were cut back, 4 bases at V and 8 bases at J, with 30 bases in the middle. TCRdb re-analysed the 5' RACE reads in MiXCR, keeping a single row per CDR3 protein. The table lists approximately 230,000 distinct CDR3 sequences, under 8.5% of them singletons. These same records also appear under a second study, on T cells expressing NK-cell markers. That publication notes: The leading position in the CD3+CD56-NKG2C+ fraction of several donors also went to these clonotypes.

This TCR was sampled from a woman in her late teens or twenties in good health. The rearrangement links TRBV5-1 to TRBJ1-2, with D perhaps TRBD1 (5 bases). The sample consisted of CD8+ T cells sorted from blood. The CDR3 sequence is CASSGTGTPLGLEKGYTF. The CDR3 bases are TGCGCCAGCAGCGGCACCGGGACGCCTTTAGGTCTAGAGAAAGGCTACACCTTC.